The source of this T cell receptor beta chain is a study of regulatory T cells in long-lasting Graves disease. Germline lookup yields CDR1 MNHEY and CDR2 SMNVEV (reference sequence). With 5 bases clipped from V and 3 bases from J, the junction kept 16 bases outside the gene matches. The length of the CDR3 is 20 residues. This sample's time point: newly diagnosed GD, antithyroid drugs for less than 3 months. The TCR library was made from RNA that had been extracted from PBMCs in TRIzol. HTBI primers from iRepertoire and Arm-PCR of CDR3 regions yielded the TCR beta libraries. A single record per CDR3 protein comes from TCRdb applying MiXCR to the multiplex PCR reads. The sample has 560,000 or so distinct CDR3 sequences; 15% to 20% are singletons. This clonotype was counted at least ten times. These records were also assigned to another study, of T cells in Graves' hyperthyroidism and ophthalmopathy.

The sample consisted of peripheral blood mononuclear cells (PBMCs), taken at new diagnosis, from a patient treated with antithyroid drugs. The chain recombines TRBV27 with TRBJ2-1, with 13 nucleotides matching TRBD2. The receptor was derived from a man aged 18 to 30 with Graves disease. CDR3 residues: CASSQGLAGVFNPGYNEQFF. The DNA for the CDR3 is TGTGCCAGCAGTCAAGGACTAGCGGGAGTTTTCAACCCAGGCTACAATGAGCAGTTCTTC.